These T cell receptor beta chains were read from a single sample in a study of cytomegalovirus exposure and HLA in healthy donors. Method: immunoSEQ multiplex PCR; TCRdb's copy keeps in-frame clones and lacks some. Of about 120,000 clones detected, roughly 80% appear once; the ten largest clones hold about 2.6%. Specimen: PBMCs. The receptor source for this set is a woman aged 40 to 50 in good health and CMV-seropositive. CDR3s include the opening cysteine and the closing phenylalanine or tryptophan. The order of the fields is J gene, V gene, clone size, D gene, CDR3 DNA, CDR3 protein. A D gene is named only where the DNA matches it firmly. Clone size is stated in some rows and not others, as once, few, many or a class when expanded.

>TRBJ1-5|TRBV2|NA|TRBD1
TGTGCCAGCGGGGGACAGAGTACAAATCAGCCCCAGCATTTT
CASGGQSTNQPQHF
>TRBJ1-2|TRBV9|NA|NA
TGTGCCAGCAGCGGCCATGGACAGTATGGCTACACCTTC
CASSGHGQYGYTF
>TRBJ2-3|TRBV5-1|NA|TRBD1
TGCGCCAGCAGCTTGGAGGGGGCCACAGATACGCAGTATTTT
CASSLEGATDTQYF
>TRBJ1-3|TRBV25-1|NA|TRBD1
TGTGCCAGCAGTGAACCTGGGACAGGAGGAAACACCATATATTTT
CASSEPGTGGNTIYF
>TRBJ1-1|TRBV2|NA|TRBD1
TGTGCCAGCAGTGTTTTGGGACAGCCAAACACTGAAGCTTTCTTT
CASSVLGQPNTEAFF
>TRBJ1-6|TRBV30|NA|TRBD1
TGTGCTTACCAACAGGGGGAGAGCTCCTATAATTCACCCCTCCACTTT
CAYQQGESSYNSPLHF
>TRBJ2-3|TRBV2|NA|NA
TGTGCCAGCAGTGATGCTGTGGGGGGTGCAGATACGCAGTATTTT
CASSDAVGGADTQYF
>TRBJ1-2|TRBV14|NA|NA
TGTGCCAGCAGCATATTCGCGGGAGCTAACTATGGCTACACCTTC
CASSIFAGANYGYTF
>TRBJ2-3|TRBV7-2|NA|TRBD1
TGTGCCAGCAGCTTTCACCGACAGGGGGCGCCGACAGATACGCAGTATTTT
CASSFHRQGAPTDTQYF
>TRBJ1-2|TRBV25-1|NA|TRBD1
TGTGCCAGCAGTGCCATGACAGGGGGCCATGGCTACACCTTC
CASSAMTGGHGYTF
>TRBJ2-7|TRBV5-1|NA|TRBD1
TGCGCCAGCAGTTCGGGACAGGGAGGCGAGCAGTACTTC
CASSSGQGGEQYF
>TRBJ1-2|TRBV2|NA|NA
TGTGCCAGCTTCCTCGATGGCTACACCTTC
CASFLDGYTF
>TRBJ1-2|TRBV4-1|NA|TRBD1
TGCGCCAGCGGCCCCGGACAGGGGGCGGAATATGGCTACACCTTC
CASGPGQGAEYGYTF
>TRBJ2-7|TRBV7-6|NA|TRBD2
TGTGCCAGCAGTCGCGCGGCGGGGGGGCCCTACGAGCAGTACTTC
CASSRAAGGPYEQYF
>TRBJ2-6|TRBV18|once|NA
TGTGCCAGCTCACCCGAATTCGGACAACACTCTGGGGCCAACGTCCTGACTTTC
CASSPEFGQHSGANVLTF
>TRBJ2-3|TRBV18|NA|TRBD1
TGTGCCAGCTCACCAGGGCGGACAGGGTATACAGATACGCAGTATTTT
CASSPGRTGYTDTQYF
>TRBJ2-5|TRBV28|NA|NA
TGTGCCAGCAGGACCCGGGACTACCAAGAGACCCAGTACTTC
CASRTRDYQETQYF
>TRBJ2-2|TRBV4-1|NA|TRBD2
TGCGCCAGCAGACCCGGGGGGGACACCGGGGAGCTGTTTTTT
CASRPGGDTGELFF
>TRBJ2-2|TRBV2|NA|NA
TGTGCCAGCAGTGAAACATACGGGAGTAGTCCCGGGGAGCTGTTTTTT
CASSETYGSSPGELFF
>TRBJ2-6|TRBV6-6|NA|TRBD1
TGTGCCAGCACGGACCAGGGGGTCAACGTCCTGACTTTC
CASTDQGVNVLTF
>TRBJ2-3|TRBV7-6|NA|NA
TGTGCCAGCAGCATTAGTAGTAGCCCTCCAAGCACAGATACGCAGTATTTT
CASSISSSPPSTDTQYF
>TRBJ2-4|TRBV9|NA|TRBD1
TGTGCCAGCAGCGTAAAGGACAGGGGAGGGGACATTCAGTACTTC
CASSVKDRGGDIQYF
>TRBJ2-1|TRBV9|NA|TRBD2
TGTGCCAGCAGCCTTCGGGCAGCGGGGGGCGATTCCTACAATGAGCAGTTCTTC
CASSLRAAGGDSYNEQFF
>TRBJ2-2|TRBV15|NA|NA
TGTGCCACCAGCAGAGACAAGAACACCGGGGAGCTGTTTTTT
CATSRDKNTGELFF
>TRBJ2-7|TRBV7-8|NA|NA
TGTGCCAGCAGCGCGGGACCTTCCTACGAGCAGTACTTC
CASSAGPSYEQYF
>TRBJ1-1|TRBV11-2|NA|NA
TGTGCCAGCAGTTCCTTGATGGGGCGCCGGGACACTGAAGCTTTCTTT
CASSSLMGRRDTEAFF
>TRBJ2-1|TRBV9|NA|NA
TGTGCCAGCAGCGTAGTAGGGGGGGGCAATGAGCAGTTCTTC
CASSVVGGGNEQFF
>TRBJ1-4|TRBV13|NA|NA
TGTGCCAGCAGCTTCTCAGGGGTTTATAATGAAAAACTGTTTTTT
CASSFSGVYNEKLFF
>TRBJ2-3|TRBV5-1|NA|NA
TGCGCCAGCAGTAGAAGCTCCACGAGGGCAGATACGCAGTATTTT
CASSRSSTRADTQYF
>TRBJ2-2|TRBV10-1|few|TRBD1
TGCGCCAGCAGCCGGGTACAGGGGGACACCGGGGAGCTGTTTTTT
CASSRVQGDTGELFF
>TRBJ2-2|TRBV25-1|once|NA
TGTGCCAGCAGTGAATTCCGTCTGGGGGAGCTGTTTTTT
CASSEFRLGELFF
>TRBJ1-3|TRBV2|NA|NA
TGTGCCAGCAGTGAATTGGAGCAGGGAAGAGGCTCTGGAAACACCATATATTTT
CASSELEQGRGSGNTIYF
>TRBJ1-2|TRBV29-1|NA|TRBD1
TGCAGCGCACAGGGGGCGTCGGGCTACACCTTC
CSAQGASGYTF
>TRBJ2-5|TRBV30|NA|NA
TGTGCCTGTTCGGGAGCATACCAAGAGACCCAGTACTTC
CACSGAYQETQYF
>TRBJ1-5|TRBV4-1|NA|NA
TGCGCCAGCAGCCAAGAGGAGGGGCGCGGTCAGCCCCAGCATTTT
CASSQEEGRGQPQHF
>TRBJ2-1|TRBV27|NA|TRBD2
TGTGCCAGCAGTTCCGAGGGACTAGCGGGGTACAATGAGCAGTTCTTC
CASSSEGLAGYNEQFF